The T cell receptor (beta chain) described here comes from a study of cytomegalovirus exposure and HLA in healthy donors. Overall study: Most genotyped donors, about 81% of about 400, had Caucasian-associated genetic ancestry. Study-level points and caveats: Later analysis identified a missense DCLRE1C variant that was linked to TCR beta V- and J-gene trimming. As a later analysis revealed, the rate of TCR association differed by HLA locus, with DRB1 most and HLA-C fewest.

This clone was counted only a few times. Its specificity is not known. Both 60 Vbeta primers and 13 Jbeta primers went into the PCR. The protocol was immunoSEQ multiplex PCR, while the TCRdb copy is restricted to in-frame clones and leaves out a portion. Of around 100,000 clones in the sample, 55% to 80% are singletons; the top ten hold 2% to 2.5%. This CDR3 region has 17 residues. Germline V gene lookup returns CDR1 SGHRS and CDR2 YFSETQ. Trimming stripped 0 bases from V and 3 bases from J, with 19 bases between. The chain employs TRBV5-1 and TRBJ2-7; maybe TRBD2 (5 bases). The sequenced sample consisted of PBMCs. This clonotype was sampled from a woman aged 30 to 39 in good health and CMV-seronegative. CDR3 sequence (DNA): TGCGCCAGCAGCTTGGTGGGAAACGGGGTGAGGGACTACGAGCAGTACTTC. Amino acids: CASSLVGNGVRDYEQYF.